The 20 T cell receptor beta chains below all came from one sample that was sequenced in a study of CD4 and CD8 cells across lung adenocarcinoma regions listed by TCRdb under 2018. Library method: PCR. For sequencing, a HiSeq X Ten was employed. The public reads were quality trimmed at Q25 with fastp and then assembled into clones with MiXCR by TCRdb, keeping productive beta chains. Rows merge per CDR3 protein into single entries with the most common DNA and genes. Within this sample are approximately 13,000 distinct CDR3 sequences, with approximately 53% of them counted one time only. The ten most abundant clones make up approximately 33% of the sample. Material for sequencing was CD8+ T cells from the center of a lung tumor. The cell subset or site label for this specimen denotes: tumor center region. The receptor set was obtained from a female donor with lung adenocarcinoma. The CD4 and CD8 labels of this study may be unreliable.

The chain uses TRBV6-1 and TRBJ2-4; perhaps TRBD1 as D (6 bases). The CDR3 is 15 residues long. Trimming pared 4 bases from V and 13 bases from J, leaving 23 bases between. Germline V lookup: CDR1 MNHNS, CDR2 SASEGT. CDR3 bases: TGTGCCAGCAGTGCGGGGCGAACAGGGAAAAATACGCAGTACTTC. This translates into CASSAGRTGKNTQYF.

Points on this clonotype: Given the absence of the conserved phenylalanine or tryptophan at the CDR3 end, a read error is likely. It is unclear where the CDR3 begins or ends on the DNA, so no DNA is shown, and the CDR3 is as TCRdb lists it. The J gene is TRBJ2-5, the V gene TRBV6-1; TRBD1, as called in the table, went unchecked against the DNA. CDR1 and CDR2 (germline): MNHNS, SASEGT. The CDR3 is 14 residues long, ends included. CDR3 in amino acids: CASSEAGGAKTRYS.

The V call is TRBV28, the J call TRBJ2-3; 11 bases match TRBD2. The trim removed 6 bases at V and 0 bases at J, leaving 11 bases unmatched. The CDR3 sequence is 18 residues long. The germline V gene encodes CDR1 MDHEN and CDR2 SYDVKM. The CDR3 loop reads CASRLGGLADSSTDTQYF. As DNA, the CDR3 is TGTGCCAGCAGACTAGGGGGACTAGCGGACTCTAGCACAGATACGCAGTATTTT.

Remarks on this clonotype: At one end the junction does not follow the germline gene, possibly because of a read error. The J gene is TRBJ2-3, the V gene TRBV6-5; the match to TRBD1 covers 7 bases. CDR1 is MNHEY and CDR2 is SVGAGI in the germline V gene. This CDR3 contains 15 residues. CDR3 DNA sequence: TGTGCCAGCAGTTACCGGGACAGTGGCCAAGATACCCAGTATTTT. Its protein product is CASSYRDSGQDTQYF.

The chain uses TRBV24-1 and TRBJ2-1; 11 positions match TRBD2. The better agreement between TRBJ2-5 and the DNA end casts doubt on the J call. The germline V gene has CDR1 KGHDR and CDR2 SFDVKD. CDR3 length: 16 amino acids. The CDR3 loop reads CATSDTSGGVGKTQYF. Written as DNA, the CDR3 is TGTGCCACCAGTGATACTAGCGGGGGAGTCGGTAAGACCCAGTACTTC.

The chain joins TRBV29-1 to TRBJ2-3; D is unclear. CDR1 and CDR2 (germline): SQVTM, ANQGSEA. The CDR3 spans 13 residues. Trimming pared 3 bases from V and 6 bases from J, leaving 13 bases between. CDR3 region: CSVDYGPGDTQYF. For the CDR3, the DNA is TGCAGCGTTGATTACGGTCCCGGGGATACGCAGTATTTT.

This chain joins TRBV11-1 and TRBJ2-3; possible D gene TRBD2, 7 bases. The CDR3 has 14 amino acids. CDR1 SGHAT and CDR2 FQDESV come from the germline V gene (reference sequence). Trimming left V 5 bases short and J 5 bases short, with 14 bases between. CDR3 sequence (DNA): TGTGCCAGCAGCCTGGCGGGGGCCGAAGATACGCAGTATTTT. Translating gives CASSLAGAEDTQYF.

In this sample, this clonotype turned up once. The CDR3 does not end in the conserved phenylalanine or tryptophan, so this is likely a read error. The DNA is left out, because the CDR3 cannot be placed on it with certainty; the CDR3 is given as TCRdb lists it. The chain recombines TRBV7-2 with TRBJ2-5; the table's D call, TRBD1, was not checked against the DNA. Germline CDR1 SGHTA, CDR2 FQGNSA. The CDR3 is 14 residues long, counting both termini. The CDR3: CASSPGPAQETRYL.

This clonotype was picked up many times. The rearrangement uses TRBV27 and TRBJ2-1; TRBD2 aligns across 7 bases. The assigned J gene may be wrong: the sequence end matches TRBJ2-7 better. From germline, CDR1 is MNHEY and CDR2 SMNVEV (reference sequence). The CDR3 totals 16 residues. The CDR3 coding sequence is TGTGCCAGCAGTCCGAAGGGCGGGGGTATTACCTACGAGCAGTACTTC. The encoded protein is CASSPKGGGITYEQYF.

A note on this clonotype: The junction does not match germline at one end; this may be a read error. This chain joins TRBV6-1 and TRBJ2-4; TRBD1 agrees at 8 bases. Germline CDR1 reads MNHNS; CDR2 reads SASEGT. This CDR3 is built from 16 residues. This CDR3 is CVCSARGLRAKNIQYF. The CDR3 DNA reads TGTGTGTGCAGTGCCAGGGGGCTGCGAGCCAAAAATATTCAGTACTTC.

The V gene is TRBV7-8, the J gene TRBJ2-1; D is perhaps TRBD1 (6 bases). The V and J ends lost 8 bases and 8 bases respectively, with 25 bases between them. The CDR3 is made up of 16 amino acids. CDR1 and CDR2 (germline): SGHVS, FQNEAQ. CDR3 coding DNA: TGTGCCAGCCAGAAAGGGGGAACCAACCTAGGGCATGAGCAGTTCTTC. Its protein product is CASQKGGTNLGHEQFF.

The V call is TRBV10-3, the J call TRBJ2-3; 8 bases fit TRBD2. Germline CDR1 is ENHRY and CDR2 is SYGVKD. The CDR3 length is 11 residues. V lost 9 bases to trimming and J lost 11 bases; unmatched junction nucleotides: 7. Here the CDR3 reads CAIMSGRMQYF. The CDR3 bases are TGTGCCATAATGAGCGGGAGAATGCAGTATTTT.

This clonotype was counted a few times. The rearrangement uses TRBV6-1 and TRBJ2-1; TRBD2 matches 8 bases. With 5 bases clipped from V and 4 bases from J, the junction kept 4 bases outside the gene matches. Germline V lookup: CDR1 MNHNS, CDR2 SASEGT. The CDR3 is 14 residues long. This CDR3 reads CASSKLAEYNEQFF. The CDR3 DNA reads as TGTGCCAGCAGTAAACTAGCGGAGTACAATGAGCAGTTCTTC.

The chain joins TRBV6-5 to TRBJ2-1; TRBD1 aligns across 7 bases. The better agreement between TRBJ2-5 and the DNA end casts doubt on the J call. This CDR3 region has 14 residues. Germline V gene data show CDR1 as MNHEY and CDR2 as SVGAGI. Here the CDR3 DNA reads TGTGCCAGCAGTTACCTGTGGACAGGAGAGACCCAGTACTTC. This sequence encodes CASSYLWTGETQYF.

The rearrangement links TRBV5-1 to TRBJ2-1; TRBD2 aligns across 10 bases. The V and J ends lost 4 bases and 5 bases, in that order; junction bases with no gene match: 6. Germline V gives CDR1 SGHRS, CDR2 YFSETQ. This CDR3 region has 15 residues. Written as DNA, the CDR3 is TGCGCCAGCAGCCAAAGCGGGGGGGACCACAATGAGCAGTTCTTC. Its protein product is CASSQSGGDHNEQFF.

The chain carries TRBV6-1 and TRBJ2-3, with 9 bases that match TRBD1. The end of the DNA aligns better with TRBJ2-7, so the J call may be wrong. CDR3 length: 13 amino acids. CDR1 and CDR2 from the germline V gene are MNHNS and SASEGT. The CDR3 reads CASGTGNKDTQYF. The CDR3 DNA sequence: TGTGCCAGTGGGACAGGGAACAAAGATACGCAGTACTTC.

The V call is TRBV6-1, the J call TRBJ2-1; no reliable D call. V lost 3 bases and J lost 12, with 18 bases in between. CDR1 MNHNS and CDR2 SASEGT come from the germline V gene. The CDR3 contains 14 residues. CDR3 bases: TGTGCCAGCAGTGAGTTGGAGCGCTCAGATACGCAGTTCTTC. It codes for CASSELERSDTQFF.

This clonotype has ten or more counts. The V call is TRBV11-2, the J call TRBJ2-3; 8 bases are shared with TRBD2. In germline, CDR1 is SGHAT, CDR2 FQNNGV. The CDR3 covers 16 residues. V dropped 2 bases and J dropped 2; count of bases not matched to a gene: 6. The CDR3 nucleotides are TGTGCCAGCAGCTTAAACGGGGGGGCGAACACAGATACGCAGTATTTT. Amino acid sequence: CASSLNGGANTDTQYF.

The chain joins TRBV6-1 to TRBJ2-1, with 9 bases identical to TRBD2. Germline V gene data show CDR1 as MNHNS and CDR2 as SASEGT. This CDR3 comprises 16 residues. J lost 1 base, V lost 6 bases, and 7 bases had no gene match. The CDR3 DNA reads as TGTGCCAGCAGAACAAAGCGGGGGGTATCCTACAATGAGCAGTTCTTC. Encoded protein: CASRTKRGVSYNEQFF.

This chain uses TRBV6-1 with TRBJ2-3; TRBD1 is a possible D gene (6 bases). The CDR3 totals 14 residues. Deletions cut 7 bases from V and 4 bases from J, with 15 bases between. Germline-derived CDR1 and CDR2 are MNHNS and SASEGT. This CDR3 reads CASIWSSGADTQYF. The CDR3 DNA is TGTGCCAGCATATGGTCTTCAGGGGCAGATACGCAGTATTTT.